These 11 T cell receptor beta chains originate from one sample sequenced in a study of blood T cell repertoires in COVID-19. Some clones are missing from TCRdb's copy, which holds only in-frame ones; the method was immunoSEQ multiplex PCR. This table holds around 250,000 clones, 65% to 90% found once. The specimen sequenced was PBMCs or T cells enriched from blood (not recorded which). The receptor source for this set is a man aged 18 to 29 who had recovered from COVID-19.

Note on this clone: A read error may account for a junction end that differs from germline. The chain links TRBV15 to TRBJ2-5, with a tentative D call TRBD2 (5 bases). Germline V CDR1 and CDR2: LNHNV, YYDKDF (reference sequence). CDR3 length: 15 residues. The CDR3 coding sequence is TGTGCCACCAGCCGAGAGGGCTCTAAGTCCGAGACCCAGTACTTC. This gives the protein CATSREGSKSETQYF.

CDR3 sequence reads: CASSRGTGGGEKLFF. CDR3 sequence (DNA): TGTGCCAGCAGCCGGGGGACAGGGGGCGGTGAAAAACTGTTTTTT. The genes are TRBV5-5 and TRBJ1-4; 12 nucleotides align to TRBD1. The germline V gene encodes CDR1 SGHKS and CDR2 YYEKEE (reference sequence). J gave up 7 bases and V 4 bases, and 5 bases lay outside the gene matches. This CDR3 is 15 amino acids long.

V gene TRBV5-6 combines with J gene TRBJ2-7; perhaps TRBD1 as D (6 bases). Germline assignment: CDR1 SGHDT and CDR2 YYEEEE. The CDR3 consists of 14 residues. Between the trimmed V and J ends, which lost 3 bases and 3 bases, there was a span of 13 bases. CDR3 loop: CASSYRDKYYEQYF. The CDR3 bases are TGTGCCAGCAGCTACCGGGACAAGTACTACGAGCAGTACTTC.

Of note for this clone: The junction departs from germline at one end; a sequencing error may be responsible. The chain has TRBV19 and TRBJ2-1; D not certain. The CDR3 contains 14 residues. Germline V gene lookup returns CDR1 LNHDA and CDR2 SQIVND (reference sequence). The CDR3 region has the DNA TGTGCCAGTAGTATCTCCCTGGGTTACAGTGAGCAGTTCTTC. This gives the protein CASSISLGYSEQFF.

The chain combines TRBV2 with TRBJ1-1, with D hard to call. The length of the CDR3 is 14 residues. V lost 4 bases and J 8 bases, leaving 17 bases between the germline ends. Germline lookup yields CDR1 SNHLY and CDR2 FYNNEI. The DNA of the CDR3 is TGTGCCAGCAGTGTTCTTTCCTTACGCGAAGAAGCTTTCTTT. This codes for CASSVLSLREEAFF.

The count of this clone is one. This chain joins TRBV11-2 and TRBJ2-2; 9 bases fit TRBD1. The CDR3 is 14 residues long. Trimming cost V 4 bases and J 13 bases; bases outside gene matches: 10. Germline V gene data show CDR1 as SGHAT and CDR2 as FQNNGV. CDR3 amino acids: CASSSHRGRMGLFF. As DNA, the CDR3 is TGTGCCAGCAGCTCCCACAGGGGGCGTATGGGGCTGTTTTTT.

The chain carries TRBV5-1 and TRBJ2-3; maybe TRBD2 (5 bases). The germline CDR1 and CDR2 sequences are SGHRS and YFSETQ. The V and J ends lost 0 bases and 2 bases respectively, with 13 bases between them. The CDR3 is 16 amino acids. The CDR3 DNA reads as TGCGCCAGCAGCTTGGTAAGGAGCGGCTTCACAGATACGCAGTATTTT. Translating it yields CASSLVRSGFTDTQYF.

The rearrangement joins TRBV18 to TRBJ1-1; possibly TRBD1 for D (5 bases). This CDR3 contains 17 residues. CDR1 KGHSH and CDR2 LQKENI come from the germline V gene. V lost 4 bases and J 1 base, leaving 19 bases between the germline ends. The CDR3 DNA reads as TGTGCCAGCTCACGGCGACCGGCCTTGGGGCAGAACACTGAAGCTTTCTTT. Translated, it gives CASSRRPALGQNTEAFF.

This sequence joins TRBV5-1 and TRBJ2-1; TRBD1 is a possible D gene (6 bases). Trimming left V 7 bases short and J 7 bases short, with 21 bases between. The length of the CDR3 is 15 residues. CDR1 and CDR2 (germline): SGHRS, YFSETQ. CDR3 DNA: TGCGCCAGCTCTCAACAGGGTTTAGGTGGTAATGAGCAGTTCTTC. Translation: CASSQQGLGGNEQFF.

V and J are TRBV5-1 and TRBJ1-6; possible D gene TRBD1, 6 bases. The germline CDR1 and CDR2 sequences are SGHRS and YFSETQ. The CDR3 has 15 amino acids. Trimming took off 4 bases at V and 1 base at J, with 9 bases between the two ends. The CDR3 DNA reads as TGCGCCAGCAGCAGGCAGGGGTCCTATAATTCACCCCTCCACTTT. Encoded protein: CASSRQGSYNSPLHF.

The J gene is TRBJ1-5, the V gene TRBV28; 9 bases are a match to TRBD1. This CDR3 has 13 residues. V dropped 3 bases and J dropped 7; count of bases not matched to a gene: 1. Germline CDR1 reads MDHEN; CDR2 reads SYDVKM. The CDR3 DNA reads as TGTGCCAGCAGTTTGGGACAGGGCCAGCCCCAGCATTTT. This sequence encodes CASSLGQGQPQHF.